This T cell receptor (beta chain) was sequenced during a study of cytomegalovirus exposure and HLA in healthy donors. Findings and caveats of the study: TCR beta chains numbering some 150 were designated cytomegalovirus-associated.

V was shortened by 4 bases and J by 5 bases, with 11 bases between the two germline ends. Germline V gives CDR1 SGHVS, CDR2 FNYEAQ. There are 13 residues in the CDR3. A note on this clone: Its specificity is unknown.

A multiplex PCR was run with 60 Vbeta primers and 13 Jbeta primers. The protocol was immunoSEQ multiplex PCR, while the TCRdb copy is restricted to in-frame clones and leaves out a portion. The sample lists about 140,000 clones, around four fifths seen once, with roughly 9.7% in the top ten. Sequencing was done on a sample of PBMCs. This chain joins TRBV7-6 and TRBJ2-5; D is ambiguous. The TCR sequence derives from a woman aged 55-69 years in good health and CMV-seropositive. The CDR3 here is CASSSRGPETQYF. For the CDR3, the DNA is TGTGCCAGCAGCTCTAGAGGTCCGGAGACCCAGTACTTC. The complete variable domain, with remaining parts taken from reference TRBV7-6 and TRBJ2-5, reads GAGVSQSPRYKVTKRGQDVALRCDPISGHVSLYWYRQALGQGPEFLTYFNYEAQQDKSGLPNDRFSAERPEGSISTLTIQRTEQRDSAMYRCASSSRGPETQYFGPGTRLLVL.